The 32 T cell receptor beta chains below come from one sample, sequenced in a study of control samples from healthy donors and cancer patients. The method was immunoSEQ multiplex PCR; TCRdb's version includes in-frame clones alone and lacks a portion of them. The sample has approximately 97,000 clones; around 88% are singletons. Sequencing was carried out using blood. Receptor source: a man aged 30-40 years in good health.

The chain is built from TRBV6-5 and TRBJ1-3, with 7 bases aligning to TRBD1. CDR1 is MNHEY and CDR2 is SVGAGI in the germline V gene. J was trimmed by 4 bases and V by 6 bases; bases with no gene match: 9. The length of the CDR3 is 15 residues. The CDR3 DNA reads as TGTGCCAGCAGCAAAGAGGGGGACAGCGGAAACACCATATATTTT. This codes for CASSKEGDSGNTIYF.

The rearrangement links TRBV5-1 to TRBJ2-3; 8 bases are a match to TRBD2. The V and J ends lost 5 bases and 4 bases, in that order; junction bases with no gene match: 12. The CDR3 loop spans 16 amino acids. Germline CDR1 reads SGHRS; CDR2 reads YFSETQ. CDR3 coding DNA: TGCGCCAGCAGTGCAACAGCGGGAGTCGGTCCAGATACGCAGTATTTT. Its protein product is CASSATAGVGPDTQYF.

The genes are TRBV27 and TRBJ1-2; maybe TRBD1 (5 bases). V lost 7 bases and J lost 7, with 16 bases in between. There are 13 residues in the CDR3. Germline V gene lookup returns CDR1 MNHEY and CDR2 SMNVEV (reference sequence). CDR3 protein: CASNRGGDFGYTF. In nucleotides, the CDR3 is TGTGCCAGCAACCGCGGGGGGGATTTTGGCTACACCTTC.

The chain joins TRBV11-2 to TRBJ2-3, with 7 bases aligning to TRBD2. Germline V gives CDR1 SGHAT, CDR2 FQNNGV. The CDR3 runs to 15 residues. The trim removed 5 bases at V and 2 bases at J, leaving 7 bases unmatched. The CDR3 region is CASSKTSPNTDTQYF. The CDR3 DNA is TGTGCCAGCAGCAAGACTAGCCCCAACACAGATACGCAGTATTTT.

The chain links TRBV5-4 to TRBJ2-1; 7 bases map to TRBD1. Germline V gene data show CDR1 as SGHNT and CDR2 as YYREEE (reference sequence). J lost 5 bases, V lost 4 bases, and 6 bases had no gene match. This CDR3 region has 14 residues. Written as DNA, the CDR3 is TGTGCCAGCAGCCTGCCGGGACAGCACAATGAGCAGTTCTTC. Translation: CASSLPGQHNEQFF.

The V gene is TRBV6-4, the J gene TRBJ2-1, with 10 nucleotides matching TRBD2. The V and J ends lost 6 bases and 6 bases, in that order; junction bases with no gene match: 11. CDR3 size: 16 residues. CDR1 is MRHNA, CDR2 SNTAGT, per germline. CDR3 sequence: CASRTIGLAALNEQFF. DNA for the CDR3: TGTGCCAGCAGGACGATAGGACTAGCGGCCCTCAATGAGCAGTTCTTC.

This chain links TRBV9 with TRBJ2-2; tentative D call: TRBD1 (6 bases). This CDR3 contains 15 residues. The V gene lost 2 bases and the J gene lost 0 bases, with 8 bases spanning the gap. The germline V gene has CDR1 SGDLS and CDR2 YYNGEE. CDR3 amino acids: CASSVGTPNTGELFF. The CDR3 DNA reads as TGTGCCAGCAGCGTCGGGACACCGAACACCGGGGAGCTGTTTTTT.

The rearrangement links TRBV30 to TRBJ2-7, with 8 bases identical to TRBD2. Germline V CDR1 and CDR2: GTSNPN, SVGIG (reference sequence). With V trimmed by 8 bases and J by 0 bases, 12 bases remained unmatched. The CDR3 is 15 residues long. CDR3 coding DNA: TGTGCCAGAACCACGGGACTAGGCAGCTCCTACGAGCAGTACTTC. This gives the protein CARTTGLGSSYEQYF. Variable domain in full (rest from reference TRBV30 and TRBJ2-7): SQTIHQWPATLVQPVGSPLSLECTVEGTSNPNLYWYRQAAGRGLQLLFYSVGIGQISSEVPQNLSASRPQDRQFILSSKKLLLSDSGFYLCARTTGLGSSYEQYFGPGTRLTVT.

The V and J genes are TRBV7-8 and TRBJ1-3; the match to TRBD1 covers 7 bases. V trimming: 2 bases; J trimming: 2 bases; junction bases outside the gene matches: 9. CDR3 length: 17 amino acids. Germline loops: CDR1 SGHVS, CDR2 FQNEAQ. The CDR3 DNA reads as TGTGCCAGCAGCTTACCCGCGGAGACAGGGACTGGAAACACCATATATTTT. This translates into CASSLPAETGTGNTIYF.

CDR3: CASSPDRYRGQETQYF. The CDR3, as DNA: TGTGCCAGCAGCCCAGATCGGTACAGGGGTCAAGAGACCCAGTACTTC. This chain connects TRBV7-2 to TRBJ2-5; 7 bases match TRBD1. CDR3 length: 16 residues. The germline CDR1 and CDR2 sequences are SGHTA and FQGNSA. The J segment lost 2 bases and the V segment lost 5 bases, leaving 11 bases of the junction unmatched.

The gene calls are TRBV5-5 and TRBJ2-1; D is possibly TRBD1 (5 bases). The CDR3 covers 15 residues. Germline CDR1 and CDR2: SGHKS and YYEKEE (reference sequence). V lost 1 base and J 7 bases, leaving 15 bases between the germline ends. CDR3 loop: CASSLNQGLKNEQFF. CDR3 bases: TGTGCCAGCAGCTTGAACCAGGGTTTGAAGAATGAGCAGTTCTTC.

CDR3 amino acids: CASSQAFMDRNIQYF. The CDR3 DNA follows: TGCGCCAGCAGCCAAGCATTTATGGATAGGAACATTCAGTACTTC. The genes are TRBV4-3 and TRBJ2-4; D is uncertain. The CDR3 runs 15 residues. The V end was cut by 1 base, the J end by 7 bases, with 14 bases between. Germline lookup yields CDR1 LGHNA and CDR2 YSLEER.

J is TRBJ1-5 and V is TRBV10-2; D remains ambiguous. In germline, CDR1 is WSHSY, CDR2 SAAADI. V was trimmed by 5 bases and J by 0 bases, leaving 11 bases between them. CDR3 length equals 15 residues. The CDR3 coding sequence is TGCGCCAGCAGTTACCGGGATTATAGCAATCAGCCCCAGCATTTT. Amino acid sequence: CASSYRDYSNQPQHF.

The genes are TRBV18 and TRBJ1-2; TRBD1 matches at 10 bases. Germline values: CDR1 KGHSH, CDR2 LQKENI. This CDR3 has 15 amino acids. Trimming cost V 3 bases and J 2 bases; bases outside gene matches: 3. CDR3 nucleotides: TGTGCCAGCTCACCCCCGGGACAGGGGAACTATGGCTACACCTTC. It codes for CASSPPGQGNYGYTF.

In its sample, this clone was seen a few times. The chain employs TRBV2 and TRBJ2-7, with a possible D match to TRBD2 (5 bases). CDR1 is SNHLY, CDR2 FYNNEI, per germline. V dropped 4 bases and J dropped 9 bases, with 19 bases sitting between them. There are 14 residues in the CDR3. The CDR3 region has the DNA TGTGCCAGCAGTGGGGGAACTAGAGGAGATACGCAGTACTTC. It encodes CASSGGTRGDTQYF.

This chain joins TRBV27 and TRBJ1-2, with D perhaps matching TRBD1 (5 bases). Between the trimmed V and J ends, which lost 6 bases and 4 bases, there was a span of 12 bases. This CDR3 spans 13 amino acids. The germline V gene has CDR1 MNHEY and CDR2 SMNVEV (reference sequence). CDR3 bases: TGTGCCAGCAGGGCCAGGGAGGGCTATGGCTACACCTTC. Amino acids: CASRAREGYGYTF.

The V gene is TRBV6-6, the J gene TRBJ2-3; 11 nucleotides agree with TRBD2. The CDR3 totals 15 residues. Trimming cost V 6 bases and J 5 bases; bases outside gene matches: 7. Germline loops: CDR1 MNHNY, CDR2 SVGAGI (reference sequence). CDR3 sequence: CASSRLAGPQDTQYF. Written as DNA, the CDR3 is TGTGCCAGCAGCCGACTAGCGGGACCCCAAGATACGCAGTATTTT.

This chain connects TRBV19 to TRBJ2-7; TRBD2 might be the D (6 bases). The CDR3 is made up of 13 amino acids. The V and J ends lost 4 bases and 4 bases respectively, with 11 bases between them. In germline, CDR1 is LNHDA, CDR2 SQIVND (reference sequence). The chain's CDR3 is CASSSGDGYEQYF. The DNA of the CDR3 is TGTGCCAGTAGTAGCGGGGACGGGTACGAGCAGTACTTC.

The CDR3 DNA sequence: TGTGCCAGCAGCCAGGACAACTCTAACTATGGCTACACCTTC. It yields the protein CASSQDNSNYGYTF. V gene TRBV4-2 combines with J gene TRBJ1-2, with D possibly TRBD1 on 5 matching bases. With 3 bases removed from V and 0 bases from J, the gap between germline ends came to 8 bases. The V gene's germline CDR1 is LGHNA and CDR2 YNFKEQ. The CDR3 has 14 residues.

V is TRBV27 and J is TRBJ2-7; TRBD2 matches 7 bases. This CDR3 has 16 amino acids. CDR1 MNHEY and CDR2 SMNVEV come from the germline V gene (reference sequence). Unmatched junction bases numbered 13, after V lost 5 bases and J lost 3 bases. The CDR3 loop reads CASSPSRGAGVYEQYF. CDR3 nucleotides: TGTGCCAGCAGTCCCTCCCGAGGGGCGGGAGTCTACGAGCAGTACTTC.

This clone came up a few times. This chain connects TRBV5-1 to TRBJ1-5; the D is unclear. The germline CDR1 and CDR2 sequences are SGHRS and YFSETQ. The CDR3 has 15 residues. Trimming removed 0 bases at V and 1 base at J, with 8 bases between. Written as DNA, the CDR3 is TGCGCCAGCAGCTTGGGGGATCCAAGCAATCAGCCCCAGCATTTT. Its translation is CASSLGDPSNQPQHF.

The chain combines TRBV11-1 with TRBJ1-1, with D possibly being TRBD1 (6 bases). CDR3 size: 14 residues. The V end lost 4 bases, the J end lost 1 base, and 10 bases lay between the germline ends. Germline V lookup: CDR1 SGHAT, CDR2 FQDESV (reference sequence). The CDR3 DNA follows: TGTGCCAGCAGCTCCTCAGGGGCGAACACTGAAGCTTTCTTT. It yields the protein CASSSSGANTEAFF.

The CDR3 spells CASSPRLAGFHEQYF. The CDR3 nucleotides read TGCGCCAGCAGCCCGAGACTAGCGGGATTCCACGAGCAGTACTTC. This rearrangement joins TRBV4-3 to TRBJ2-7, with 11 positions matching TRBD2. Germline V lookup: CDR1 LGHNA, CDR2 YSLEER. Trimming removed 4 bases from V and 5 bases from J; junction bases left unmatched: 7. The CDR3 sequence is 15 residues long.

This chain connects TRBV7-2 to TRBJ2-7; 13 bases line up with TRBD2. J was trimmed by 7 bases and V by 1 base; bases with no gene match: 4. CDR1 is SGHTA and CDR2 is FQGNSA in the germline V gene. The length of the CDR3 is 15 residues. In DNA, the CDR3 is TGTGCCAGCAGCTTAGTTTTACTAGCGGGAGGGGAGCAGTACTTC. Protein product: CASSLVLLAGGEQYF.

The chain employs TRBV13 and TRBJ2-1; D call uncertain. The CDR3 contains 12 residues. V was pared by 1 base and J by 7 bases, with 5 bases between. Germline V gene lookup returns CDR1 PRHDT and CDR2 FYEKMQ (reference sequence). The CDR3 reads CASSLVENEQFF. The CDR3 nucleotides read TGTGCCAGCAGCTTAGTCGAGAATGAGCAGTTCTTC.

The rearrangement joins TRBV7-9 to TRBJ1-5, with D uncertain. Germline V CDR1 and CDR2: SEHNR, FQNEAQ (reference sequence). The germline V and J ends were trimmed by 7 bases and 7 bases, with 11 bases remaining between them. This CDR3 has 12 amino acids. The CDR3: CASNVGGQPQHF. DNA for the CDR3: TGTGCCAGCAACGTGGGTGGCCAGCCCCAGCATTTT.

The chain joins TRBV5-6 to TRBJ2-2, with no clear D. Trimming pared 1 base from V and 4 bases from J, leaving 11 bases between. The CDR3 extends over 15 amino acids. Looked up from germline, CDR1 is SGHDT and CDR2 is YYEEEE. The CDR3 loop reads CASSLFTAPTGELFF. The CDR3 DNA reads as TGTGCCAGCAGCTTGTTTACAGCCCCCACCGGGGAGCTGTTTTTT.

The rearrangement links TRBV5-6 to TRBJ2-5; D not resolved. The CDR3 totals 14 residues. The germline V and J ends were trimmed by 5 bases and 0 bases, with 11 bases remaining between them. From germline, CDR1 is SGHDT and CDR2 YYEEEE. DNA for the CDR3: TGTGCCAGCAGGAGCCGACGATACCAAGAGACCCAGTACTTC. It codes for CASRSRRYQETQYF.

The chain joins TRBV28 to TRBJ2-3, with D perhaps being TRBD1 or TRBD2 (5 bases each). This CDR3 region has 16 residues. Germline-derived CDR1 and CDR2 are MDHEN and SYDVKM. V lost 2 bases and J lost 5, with 17 bases in between. In DNA, the CDR3 is TGTGCCAGCAGTTTAATTCCGGGGCTCGGACTAGATACGCAGTATTTT. Translated: CASSLIPGLGLDTQYF. The full variable domain, with the rest looked up from reference TRBV28 and TRBJ2-3, is DVKVTQSSRYLVKRTGEKVFLECVQDMDHENMFWYRQDPGLGLRLIYFSYDVKMKEKGDIPEGYSVSREKKERFSLILESASTNQTSMYLCASSLIPGLGLDTQYFGPGTRLTVL.

The chain has TRBV28 and TRBJ1-2; 7 bases align to TRBD1. Germline V gives CDR1 MDHEN, CDR2 SYDVKM. The J segment lost 2 bases and the V segment lost 6 bases, leaving 3 bases of the junction unmatched. The CDR3 has 13 residues. CDR3 in amino acids: CASSRDRNYGYTF. As DNA, the CDR3 is TGTGCCAGCAGCCGGGACAGAAACTATGGCTACACCTTC.

V gene TRBV11-3 combines with J gene TRBJ1-1; D is perhaps TRBD1 (5 bases). CDR3 size: 15 residues. The germline V and J ends were trimmed by 0 bases and 6 bases, with 14 bases remaining between them. Germline V gene data show CDR1 as SGHNT and CDR2 as YENEEA. For the CDR3, the DNA is TGTGCCAGCAGCTTAGATGGGGCAGTAGGAGCTGAAGCTTTCTTT. Protein sequence: CASSLDGAVGAEAFF.

For the CDR3, the DNA is TGTGTCTCTTTCTCGCTAGCGGGAGGACTAACAGATACGCAGTATTTT. It translates to CVSFSLAGGLTDTQYF. This rearrangement joins TRBV7-9 to TRBJ2-3; 11 bases match TRBD2. The CDR3 extends over 16 amino acids. CDR1 is SEHNR, CDR2 FQNEAQ, per germline (reference sequence).